The 9 T cell receptor beta chains below all came from one sample that was sequenced in a study of immune evolution from preneoplasia to lung adenocarcinoma (dated by TCRdb to the early 2020s). Receptors were amplified or captured by the immunoSEQ multiplex PCR assay. Here the immuneACCESS table is served through TCRdb, limited to in-frame sequences with V and J called. Missing clones are a known gap in these copies; in checked studies unresolved V genes cover under half, and the rest lacks a known reason. In this sample the table shows fewer than 4,500 clones, 65% to 90% of which occur a single time. Clones ranked in the top ten supply approximately 2% of the sample. Sequencing was done on a sample of FFPE invasive lung adenocarcinoma tissue. What this sample's cell subset or site label stands for: frankly invasive lung adenocarcinoma (ADC). The source is a person aged 45 to 59 with lung adenocarcinoma.

The rearrangement uses TRBV5-1 and TRBJ2-5; TRBD1 matches at 8 bases. Germline values: CDR1 SGHRS, CDR2 YFSETQ. Germline trimming cut 2 bases from V and 3 bases from J; bases unmatched to any gene: 3. The CDR3 covers 14 residues. The CDR3 sequence is CASSFPGGEETQYF. The CDR3 DNA follows: TGCGCCAGCAGCTTCCCAGGGGGCGAAGAGACCCAGTACTTC.

This chain connects TRBV19 to TRBJ2-1, with D maybe TRBD2 (5 bases). Germline-derived CDR1 and CDR2 are LNHDA and SQIVND (reference sequence). This CDR3 has 14 residues. V lost 7 bases, J lost 6 bases, and 16 bases lay in between. The CDR3 loop reads CASTPRGRGNEQFF. In DNA, the CDR3 is TGTGCCAGTACCCCTCGGGGTAGAGGCAATGAGCAGTTCTTC.

The chain links TRBV5-4 to TRBJ1-6; weak D call: TRBD1 (5 bases). CDR1 SGHNT and CDR2 YYREEE come from the germline V gene (reference sequence). CDR3 length: 14 residues. Between the trimmed V and J ends, which lost 2 bases and 10 bases, there was a span of 13 bases. The CDR3 spells CASSFQGGRSPLHF. CDR3 sequence (DNA): TGTGCCAGCAGCTTTCAGGGAGGACGGTCACCCCTCCACTTT.

A few counts support this clone. The chain is built from TRBV7-8 and TRBJ2-7, with TRBD1 as a possible D gene (6 bases). The ends were cut back, 3 bases at V and 0 bases at J, with 9 bases in the middle. Germline V gene data show CDR1 as SGHVS and CDR2 as FQNEAQ. The CDR3 runs 14 residues. Here the CDR3 reads CASSFDRNSYEQYF. The CDR3 nucleotides read TGTGCCAGCAGCTTTGACAGGAACTCCTACGAGCAGTACTTC.

In this sample, this clone turned up a few times. The chain joins TRBV4-1 to TRBJ1-3; perhaps TRBD1 as D (6 bases). The CDR3 spans 20 residues. Germline V lookup: CDR1 MGHRA, CDR2 YSYEKL. Trimming stripped 1 base from V and 1 base from J, with 23 bases between. CDR3 nucleotide sequence: TGCGCCAGCAGCCAAGGGGGGACGATGAGGGGGGACTATTCTGGAAACACCATATATTTT. Translation gives CASSQGGTMRGDYSGNTIYF.

The rearrangement links TRBV10-3 to TRBJ2-3, with D perhaps matching TRBD2 (6 bases). V was pared by 4 bases and J by 0 bases, with 14 bases between. Looked up from germline, CDR1 is ENHRY and CDR2 is SYGVKD. The CDR3 loop spans 16 amino acids. This chain's CDR3 is CAISGPSAGSTDTQYF. The CDR3 DNA is TGTGCCATCAGTGGGCCTAGCGCGGGTAGCACAGATACGCAGTATTTT.

The J gene is TRBJ1-5, the V gene TRBV19; D perhaps matches TRBD1 (5 bases). V dropped 8 bases and J dropped 3 bases, with 8 bases sitting between them. Per germline, CDR1 LNHDA and CDR2 SQIVND (reference sequence). The length of the CDR3 is 12 residues. The DNA of the CDR3 is TGTGCCAGTTCAGGGATCAATCAGCCCCAGCATTTT. It codes for CASSGINQPQHF.

This sequence joins TRBV9 and TRBJ2-5; TRBD1 or TRBD2 may be the D gene (5 bases each). V was cut by 0 bases and J by 7 bases, with 16 bases left in between. Germline lookup yields CDR1 SGDLS and CDR2 YYNGEE. This CDR3 is 15 amino acids long. DNA for the CDR3: TGTGCCAGCAGCGTAGACGGGGCCCCAGATCGGACCCAGTACTTC. Its protein product is CASSVDGAPDRTQYF.

The CDR3 DNA sequence: TGTGCCACCTCAGGGACCACTGAAGCTTTCTTT. It yields the protein CATSGTTEAFF. This rearrangement joins TRBV10-3 to TRBJ1-1; D might be TRBD1 (5 bases). The ends were cut back, 10 bases at V and 4 bases at J, with 10 bases in the middle. The CDR3 sequence is 11 residues long. Germline V lookup: CDR1 ENHRY, CDR2 SYGVKD.